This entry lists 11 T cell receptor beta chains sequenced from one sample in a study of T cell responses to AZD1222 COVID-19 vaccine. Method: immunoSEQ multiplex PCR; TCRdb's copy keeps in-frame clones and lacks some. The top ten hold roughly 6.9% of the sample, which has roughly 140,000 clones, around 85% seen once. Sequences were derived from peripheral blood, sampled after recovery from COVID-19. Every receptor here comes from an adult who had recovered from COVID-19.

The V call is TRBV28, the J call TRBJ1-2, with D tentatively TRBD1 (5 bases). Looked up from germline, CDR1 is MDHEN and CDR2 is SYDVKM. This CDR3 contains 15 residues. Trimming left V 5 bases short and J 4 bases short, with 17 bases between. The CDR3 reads CASSPAGDRGYGYTF. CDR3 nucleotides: TGTGCCAGCAGTCCGGCCGGGGACCGAGGCTATGGCTACACCTTC.

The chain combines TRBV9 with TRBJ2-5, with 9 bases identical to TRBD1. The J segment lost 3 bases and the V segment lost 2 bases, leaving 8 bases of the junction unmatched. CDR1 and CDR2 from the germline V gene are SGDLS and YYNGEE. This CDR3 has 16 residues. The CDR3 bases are TGTGCCAGCAGCGTGACCCGGGACAGGGAAGAAGAGACCCAGTACTTC. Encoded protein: CASSVTRDREEETQYF.

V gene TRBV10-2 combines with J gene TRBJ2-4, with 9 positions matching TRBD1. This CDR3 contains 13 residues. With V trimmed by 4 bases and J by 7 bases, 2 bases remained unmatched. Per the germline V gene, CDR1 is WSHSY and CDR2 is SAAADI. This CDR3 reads CASSGTGVNIQYF. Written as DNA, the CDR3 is TGCGCCAGCAGTGGGACAGGGGTGAACATTCAGTACTTC.

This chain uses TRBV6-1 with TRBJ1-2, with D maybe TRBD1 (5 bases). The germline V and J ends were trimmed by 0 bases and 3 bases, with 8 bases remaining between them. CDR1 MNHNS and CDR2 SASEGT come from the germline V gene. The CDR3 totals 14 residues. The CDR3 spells CASSEAGLDYGYTF. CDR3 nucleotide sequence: TGTGCCAGCAGTGAAGCGGGGCTGGACTATGGCTACACCTTC.

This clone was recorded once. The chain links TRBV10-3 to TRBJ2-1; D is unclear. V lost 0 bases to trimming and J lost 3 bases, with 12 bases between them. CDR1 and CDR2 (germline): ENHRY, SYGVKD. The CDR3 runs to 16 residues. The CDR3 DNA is TGTGCCATCAGTGAGTCGACGGGCGCCGTCTACAATGAGCAGTTCTTC. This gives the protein CAISESTGAVYNEQFF.

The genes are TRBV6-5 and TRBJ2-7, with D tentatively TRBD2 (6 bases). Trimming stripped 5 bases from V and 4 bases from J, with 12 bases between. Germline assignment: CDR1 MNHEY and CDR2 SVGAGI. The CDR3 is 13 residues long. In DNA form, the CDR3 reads TGTGCCAGCAGTACGCGTCGGGGGTACGAGCAGTACTTC. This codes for CASSTRRGYEQYF.

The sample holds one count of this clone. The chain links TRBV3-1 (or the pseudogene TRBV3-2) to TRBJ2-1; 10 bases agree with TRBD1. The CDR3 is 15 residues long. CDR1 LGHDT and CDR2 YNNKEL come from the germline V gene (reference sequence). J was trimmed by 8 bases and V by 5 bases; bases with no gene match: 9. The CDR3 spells CASSSGDRGGHEQFF. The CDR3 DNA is TGTGCCAGCAGCTCGGGGGACAGGGGTGGGCATGAGCAGTTCTTC.

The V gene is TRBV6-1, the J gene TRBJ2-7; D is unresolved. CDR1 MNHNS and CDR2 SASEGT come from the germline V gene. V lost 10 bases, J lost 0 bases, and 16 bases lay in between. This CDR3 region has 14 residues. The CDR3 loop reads CATRHGGYSYEQYF. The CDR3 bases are TGTGCCACCCGACACGGCGGTTACTCCTACGAGCAGTACTTC.

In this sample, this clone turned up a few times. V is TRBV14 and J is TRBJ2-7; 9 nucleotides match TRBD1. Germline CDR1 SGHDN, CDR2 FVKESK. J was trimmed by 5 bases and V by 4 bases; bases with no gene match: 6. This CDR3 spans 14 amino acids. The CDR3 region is CASSLGQGFHEQYF. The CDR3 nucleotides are TGTGCCAGCAGCCTGGGACAGGGATTCCACGAGCAGTACTTC.

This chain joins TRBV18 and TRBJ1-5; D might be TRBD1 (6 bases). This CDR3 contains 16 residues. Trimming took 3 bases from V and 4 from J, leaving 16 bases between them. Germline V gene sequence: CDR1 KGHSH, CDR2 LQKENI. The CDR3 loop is CASSPQTGSGNQPQHF. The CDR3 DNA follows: TGTGCCAGCTCACCGCAAACAGGGTCGGGGAATCAGCCCCAGCATTTT.

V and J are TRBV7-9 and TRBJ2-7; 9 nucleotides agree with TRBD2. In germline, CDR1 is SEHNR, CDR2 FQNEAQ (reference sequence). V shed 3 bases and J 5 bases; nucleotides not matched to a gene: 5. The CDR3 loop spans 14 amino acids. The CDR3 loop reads CASSFSGRGDEQYF. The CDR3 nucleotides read TGTGCCAGCAGCTTTAGCGGGAGAGGCGACGAGCAGTACTTC.